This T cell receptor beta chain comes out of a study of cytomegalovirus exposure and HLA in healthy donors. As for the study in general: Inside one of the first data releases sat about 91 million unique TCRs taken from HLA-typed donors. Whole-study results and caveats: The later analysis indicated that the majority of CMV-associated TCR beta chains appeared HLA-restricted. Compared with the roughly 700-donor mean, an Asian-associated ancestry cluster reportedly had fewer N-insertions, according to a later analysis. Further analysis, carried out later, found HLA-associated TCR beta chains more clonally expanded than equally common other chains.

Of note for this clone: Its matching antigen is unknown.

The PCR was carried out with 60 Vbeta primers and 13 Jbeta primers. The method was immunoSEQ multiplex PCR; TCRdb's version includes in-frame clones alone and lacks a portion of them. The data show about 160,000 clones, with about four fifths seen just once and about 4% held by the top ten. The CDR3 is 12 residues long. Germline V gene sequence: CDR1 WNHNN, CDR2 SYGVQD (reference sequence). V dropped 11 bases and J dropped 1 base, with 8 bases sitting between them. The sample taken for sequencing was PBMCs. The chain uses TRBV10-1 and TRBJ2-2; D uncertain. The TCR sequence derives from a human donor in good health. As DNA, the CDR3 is TGCGCCGGAGTTGGGAACACCGGGGAGCTGTTTTTT. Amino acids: CAGVGNTGELFF.